Presented here are 8 T cell receptor beta chains from one specimen sequenced in a study of T cells after yellow fever vaccination. TCRdb used MiXCR to reprocess the 5' RACE reads, holding one entry per CDR3 protein. This sample has about 340,000 distinct CDR3 sequences, with under 15% found just once. The input for sequencing was CD4+ T cells sorted from PBMCs, taken 15 days after the yellow fever booster vaccination. The receptors were gathered from a young man who received the YFV17D yellow fever vaccine.

The gene calls are TRBV12-5 and TRBJ2-7, with TRBD1 as a possible D gene (7 bases). Germline V lookup: CDR1 LGHNT, CDR2 FRNRAP. The CDR3 consists of 13 residues. The CDR3 DNA reads TGTCCCCGGGGGCAGGGGGGCGCATACGAGCAGTACTTC. Protein: CPRGQGGAYEQYF.

This clonotype was detected many times. V gene TRBV20-1 combines with J gene TRBJ2-1; possibly TRBD2 for D (6 bases). The CDR3 totals 12 residues. The V end was cut by 3 bases, the J end by 6 bases, with 9 bases between. Germline loops: CDR1 DFQATT, CDR2 SNEGSKA (reference sequence). Here the CDR3 reads CSASRDSNEQFF. CDR3 DNA: TGCAGTGCTAGTAGGGACTCCAATGAGCAGTTCTTC.

The chain couples TRBV12-3 or TRBV12-4 to TRBJ2-7; D might be TRBD1 or TRBD2, each matching 5 bases. V was cut by 5 bases and J by 6 bases, with 11 bases left in between. This CDR3 is 12 amino acids long. The DNA for the CDR3 is TGTGCCAGCAGTGCTCGGGACGGCGAGCAGTACTTC. It codes for CASSARDGEQYF.

This chain uses TRBV7-2 with TRBJ1-3, with no clear D. This CDR3 is 14 amino acids long. In germline, CDR1 is SGHTA, CDR2 FQGNSA. Between the trimmed V and J ends, which lost 7 bases and 4 bases, there was a span of 14 bases. For the CDR3, the DNA is TGTGCCAGCACCCGGACTCCCGACGGAAACACCATATATTTT. Amino acid sequence: CASTRTPDGNTIYF.

This clonotype turned up a few times. The chain uses TRBV4-1 and TRBJ2-7; D is possibly TRBD2 (5 bases). Germline V gene lookup returns CDR1 MGHRA and CDR2 YSYEKL. This CDR3 has 15 residues. Trimming pared 0 bases from V and 7 bases from J, leaving 16 bases between. The CDR3, as DNA: TGCGCCAGCAGCCAAGATCACCCCCCCCCGGGGGAGCAGTACGTC. It codes for CASSQDHPPPGEQYV.

This clonotype was found a few times. CDR3 coding DNA: TGTGCCAGCAGCCATCCTCCGGGACAGGCGAACACCGGGGAGCTGTTTTTT. Its protein is CASSHPPGQANTGELFF. J is TRBJ2-2 and V is TRBV7-2, with 8 bases lining up with TRBD1. With 5 bases clipped from V and 0 bases from J, the junction kept 8 bases outside the gene matches. Germline CDR1 reads SGHTA; CDR2 reads FQGNSA. The CDR3 consists of 17 residues.

The chain employs TRBV6-6 and TRBJ1-6; no clear D gene. This CDR3 is built from 15 residues. The germline V and J ends were trimmed by 2 bases and 5 bases, with 10 bases remaining between them. The germline V gene encodes CDR1 MNHNY and CDR2 SVGAGI (reference sequence). CDR3 coding DNA: TGTGCCAGCAGTTACGGGAGGGCGAATAATTCACCCCTCCACTTT. Its protein is CASSYGRANNSPLHF.

This clonotype has just a few counts. The genes are TRBV28 and TRBJ2-7; possible D gene TRBD2, 5 bases. Trimming pared 6 bases from V and 6 bases from J, leaving 9 bases between. There are 11 residues in the CDR3. CDR1 is MDHEN and CDR2 is SYDVKM in the germline V gene. The CDR3 nucleotides read TGTGCCAGCAGGACTACGGGCGAGCAGTACGTC. It translates to CASRTTGEQYV.